The count of the clone carrying this T cell receptor (beta chain) is one. This record belongs to a study of blood T cell repertoires in COVID-19. The wider study: Both acute and convalescent COVID-19 samples were obtained from the United States, Italy and Spain. From T cells, B-cell-depleted T cells, or PBMCs came the material, which was cDNA or gDNA.

The CDR3 length is 14 residues. Trimming left V 6 bases short and J 1 base short, with 13 bases between. Germline values: CDR1 SQVTM, CDR2 ANQGSEA. In the authors' methods: Reference gene primers were amplified, and this amplification served to estimate nucleated cell counts. Libraries were prepared by immunoSEQ multiplex PCR; TCRdb keeps only in-frame clonotypes and omits some of them. The V and J calls and clone size were taken over from that table, and D and trimming were inferred from the DNA. This sample has around 74,000 clones, with over 85% found just once. The rearrangement uses TRBV29-1 and TRBJ1-3; possibly TRBD1 for D (6 bases). The sample comprised peripheral blood. The clonotype comes from a woman aged 80 or older with active or convalescent COVID-19. CDR3 in amino acids: CSVLLTGSGNTIYF. The DNA for the CDR3 is TGCAGCGTACTATTAACAGGGTCTGGAAACACCATATATTTT.